A selection of T cell receptor beta chains follows, all from one sample in a study of beta chain features in type 1 diabetes. Method: immunoSEQ multiplex PCR; TCRdb's copy keeps in-frame clones and lacks some. The sample has 150,000 to 200,000 clones; roughly 60% are singletons. Sequencing was done on a sample of naive CD4+ T cells from blood. The receptors come from a man aged 30 to 45 with type 1 diabetes. The CDR3 runs from the conserved cysteine through the conserved F or W. D genes are given only for firm matches.

v_gene	j_gene	d_gene	CDR3aa
TRBV10-3	TRBJ2-1	NA	CDGGRHNEQFF
TRBV9	TRBJ2-5	NA	CASSEDPTVGETQYF
TRBV30	TRBJ2-5	NA	CAWSVSGETQYF
TRBV4-3	TRBJ2-3	NA	CASSQDLAGGTDTQYF
TRBV29-1	TRBJ2-6	TRBD1	CSVEDGQGVSGANVLTF
TRBV4-3	TRBJ2-7	NA	CASSSLTRVTYEQYF
TRBV6-5	TRBJ2-5	TRBD2	CATGGGGEETQYF
TRBV4-3	TRBJ1-4	NA	CASSHPLGVGSTTNEKLFF
TRBV29-1	TRBJ2-5	NA	CSVDGSGVETQYF
TRBV5-1	TRBJ2-7	NA	CASSLGTRQGIEQYF
TRBV11-2	TRBJ2-7	TRBD1	CASSAGTGRIHEQYF
TRBV29-1	TRBJ1-5	TRBD1	CSASGTGGNQPQHF
TRBV7-2	TRBJ2-7	NA	CASSFPNYYEQYF
TRBV4-3	TRBJ2-7	NA	CASSQDLTGLSTDEQYF
TRBV10-3	TRBJ1-1	NA	CAIRGTENTEAFF
TRBV14	TRBJ2-1	TRBD2	CASSPRLAGDPSSYNEQFF
TRBV30	TRBJ1-2	TRBD1	CAWSDDRGYGYTF
TRBV9	TRBJ2-3	NA	CASSDTDRGTDTQYF
TRBV30	TRBJ1-6	TRBD1	CACTQGGSSPLHF
TRBV7-2	TRBJ2-1	NA	CASSQRTGSYNEQFF
TRBV29-1	TRBJ2-2	NA	CSAWGFGTGELFF
TRBV2	TRBJ2-1	NA	CASRGRDLYNEQFF